The 30 T cell receptor beta chains given below trace back to one sample, sequenced in a study of type 1 regulatory T cells. TCRdb analysed the reads with MiXCR anew, one entry per CDR3 protein. The sample has about 69,000 distinct CDR3 sequences; under 25% are singletons. General study findings and limits: Compared with non-Tr1 cells, Tr1 cells showed a narrower TCR repertoire.

Antigens for these TCRs are unknown. The sample taken for sequencing was cultured type 1 regulatory T (Tr1) cells, either the whole culture or a sorted fraction (not recorded which). These receptors all come from a human donor in good health.

The V gene is TRBV20-1, the J gene TRBJ2-2; tentative D call: TRBD2 (6 bases). The CDR3 is 14 residues long. CDR1 is DFQATT, CDR2 SNEGSKA, per germline (reference sequence). Trimming cost V 5 bases and J 4 bases, with 14 bases left between them. CDR3 nucleotide sequence: TGCAGTGCTCCGGAGGGCCTAAGCACCGGGGAGCTGTTTTTT. Protein sequence: CSAPEGLSTGELFF.

This clonotype has a single count. A read error may be the cause here, since a much bigger clone is one base away. The chain is built from TRBV3-1 and TRBJ1-5; D not resolved. Germline V lookup: CDR1 LGHDT, CDR2 YNNKEL (reference sequence). This CDR3 comprises 15 residues. The CDR3 spells CAGSQGIRGNQPQHF. For the CDR3, the DNA is TGTGCCGGCAGCCAAGGGATCCGGGGCAATCAGCCCCAGCATTTT. Complete variable domain (other parts from reference TRBV3-1 and TRBJ1-5): DTAVSQTPKYLVTQMGNDKSIKCEQNLGHDTMYWYKQDSKKFLKIMFSYNNKELIINETVPNRFSPKSPDKAHLNLHINSLELGDSAVYFCAGSQGIRGNQPQHFGDGTRLSIL.

This clonotype came up a few times. The rearrangement joins TRBV20-1 to TRBJ1-2, with D perhaps matching TRBD1 (6 bases). The V end was cut by 3 bases, the J end by 4 bases, with 12 bases between. From germline, CDR1 is DFQATT and CDR2 SNEGSKA (reference sequence). The CDR3 contains 13 residues. The CDR3 bases are TGCAGTGCTAGTAAGCAGGGGCGCTATGGCTACACCTTC. The encoded protein is CSASKQGRYGYTF.

This clonotype was observed a handful of times. This rearrangement joins TRBV19 to TRBJ1-1; D gene uncertain. Germline loops: CDR1 LNHDA, CDR2 SQIVND (reference sequence). The CDR3 length is 13 residues. The V end was cut by 4 bases, the J end by 1 base, with 7 bases between. The CDR3 DNA is TGTGCCAGTAGTAGGGGAACGAACACTGAAGCTTTCTTT. It codes for CASSRGTNTEAFF.

This chain uses TRBV28 with TRBJ2-5; D is undetermined. Trimming left V 5 bases short and J 5 bases short, with 12 bases between. The length of the CDR3 is 13 residues. The germline CDR1 and CDR2 sequences are MDHEN and SYDVKM. DNA for the CDR3: TGTGCCAGCAGTATTGGAAGGTGGGAGACCCAGTACTTC. This translates into CASSIGRWETQYF.

This clonotype appeared a few times. This sequence joins TRBV5-1 and TRBJ2-7; 8 positions agree with TRBD2. This CDR3 spans 13 amino acids. Germline CDR1 is SGHRS and CDR2 is YFSETQ. Trimming at V came to 7 bases and at J to 2 bases, leaving 5 bases not matched to a gene. CDR3 nucleotides: TGCGCCAGCTCAGCGGGAGTCCCCTACGAGCAGTACTTC. The encoded protein is CASSAGVPYEQYF.

This chain joins TRBV6-6 and TRBJ2-4, with TRBD2 matching over 10 bases. The CDR3 covers 14 residues. The germline CDR1 and CDR2 sequences are MNHNY and SVGAGI (reference sequence). V shed 7 bases and J 2 bases; nucleotides not matched to a gene: 2. CDR3 residues: CASTSGSTKNIQYF. The CDR3 DNA is TGTGCCAGCACTAGCGGGAGTACCAAAAACATTCAGTACTTC.

This clonotype occurred a few times. The chain's CDR3 is CASSSVLTSGSDTQYF. In DNA, the CDR3 is TGCGCCAGCAGCTCCGTCTTGACTAGCGGGAGTGATACGCAGTATTTT. This chain joins TRBV5-1 and TRBJ2-3, with 12 bases matching TRBD2. V lost 3 bases and J lost 6; bases outside the gene matches: 8. CDR3 length: 16 residues. CDR1 is SGHRS, CDR2 YFSETQ, per germline.

The rearrangement uses TRBV29-1 and TRBJ2-3; tentative D call: TRBD2 (6 bases). Germline values: CDR1 SQVTM, CDR2 ANQGSEA. Trimming stripped 3 bases from V and 1 base from J, with 11 bases between. The CDR3 has 14 residues. The CDR3 nucleotides are TGCAGCGTTGATTCCGGGGGTCGCACAGATACGCAGTATTTT. The encoded protein is CSVDSGGRTDTQYF.

The CDR3 spells CAISEWGQGSTYEQYF. In nucleotides, the CDR3 is TGTGCCATCAGTGAGTGGGGACAGGGGTCTACCTACGAGCAGTACTTC. This chain links TRBV10-3 with TRBJ2-7, with 10 nucleotides matching TRBD1. This CDR3 has 16 residues. After removal of 1 base from V and 2 bases from J, the junction contained 5 bases not matched to a gene. CDR1 is ENHRY and CDR2 is SYGVKD in the germline V gene.

This clonotype was counted a few times. This chain connects TRBV11-1 to TRBJ2-1, with no clear D. The CDR3 totals 12 residues. Germline CDR1 is SGHAT and CDR2 is FQDESV (reference sequence). Trimming pared 3 bases from V and 6 bases from J, leaving 6 bases between. CDR3 in amino acids: CASSLMVNEQFF. CDR3 DNA sequence: TGTGCCAGCAGCTTGATGGTCAATGAGCAGTTCTTC.

This clonotype appeared many times. J is TRBJ2-5 and V is TRBV7-9; tentatively, D is TRBD2 (5 bases). The V gene's germline CDR1 is SEHNR and CDR2 FQNEAQ (reference sequence). Trimming shortened V by 4 bases and J by 1 base, and 7 bases separated the two germline ends. CDR3 length equals 13 residues. DNA of the CDR3: TGTGCCAGCAGCTACGGGGTCCAAGAGACCCAGTACTTC. Protein: CASSYGVQETQYF.

This rearrangement joins TRBV7-9 to TRBJ1-1; 7 positions match TRBD1. CDR3 length: 14 amino acids. From germline, CDR1 is SEHNR and CDR2 FQNEAQ (reference sequence). V trimming: 6 bases; J trimming: 6 bases; junction bases outside the gene matches: 10. CDR3 DNA: TGTGCCAGCAGTTCAGGCAGGGGGTTCTCTGAAGCTTTCTTT. Amino acid sequence: CASSSGRGFSEAFF. The full variable domain, completed using reference TRBV7-9 and TRBJ1-1, is DTGVSQNPRHKITKRGQNVTFRCDPISEHNRLYWYRQTLGQGPEFLTYFQNEAQLEKSRLLSDRFSAERPKGSFSTLEIQRTEQGDSAMYLCASSSGRGFSEAFFGQGTRLTVV.

This clonotype came up a few times. V usage is TRBV6-2 or TRBV6-3 and J usage is TRBJ2-5, with 9 positions matching TRBD1. Germline CDR1 reads MNHEY; CDR2 reads SVGEGT. V dropped 6 bases and J dropped 0; count of bases not matched to a gene: 8. There are 16 residues in the CDR3. CDR3 coding DNA: TGTGCCAGCAGCCGGCCCGGGACAGGGAACCAAGAGACCCAGTACTTC. Protein product: CASSRPGTGNQETQYF.

This clonotype was recorded a few times. The chain employs TRBV7-3 and TRBJ2-1; TRBD2 matches at 8 bases. Germline trimming cut 5 bases from V and 9 bases from J; bases unmatched to any gene: 6. The germline CDR1 and CDR2 sequences are SGHTA and FQGTGA. The CDR3 extends over 13 amino acids. The CDR3 region is CASSAIAGFEQFF. The CDR3 DNA reads as TGTGCCAGCAGCGCCATAGCGGGATTTGAGCAGTTCTTC.

There are many counts of this clonotype. V gene TRBV5-1 combines with J gene TRBJ2-3; 9 bases match TRBD2. V trimming: 0 bases; J trimming: 3 bases; junction bases outside the gene matches: 5. Looked up from germline, CDR1 is SGHRS and CDR2 is YFSETQ. The CDR3 has 16 amino acids. The CDR3 protein is CASSLAGAGGTDTQYF. The CDR3 coding sequence is TGCGCCAGCAGCTTGGCCGGAGCGGGAGGAACAGATACGCAGTATTTT.

The CDR3 DNA is TGTGCCAGCAGCGGTCAGGGAAACACCGGGGAGCTGTTTTTT. This codes for CASSGQGNTGELFF. The V gene is TRBV11-2, the J gene TRBJ2-2; a possible D gene is TRBD1 (5 bases). The CDR3 runs to 14 residues. V was cut by 5 bases and J by 2 bases, with 9 bases left in between. In germline, CDR1 is SGHAT, CDR2 FQNNGV.

The chain recombines TRBV6-5 with TRBJ1-2, with a possible D match to TRBD1 (6 bases). V was trimmed by 6 bases and J by 3 bases, leaving 11 bases between them. CDR1 is MNHEY, CDR2 SVGAGI, per germline. The CDR3 is 13 amino acids. The CDR3 sequence is CASSLDSDYGYTF. DNA for the CDR3: TGTGCCAGCAGCCTGGACAGCGACTATGGCTACACCTTC.

This clonotype has more than one count but fewer than ten. The chain recombines TRBV5-1 with TRBJ2-2; D not certain. This CDR3 region has 16 residues. Trimming pared 4 bases from V and 4 bases from J, leaving 17 bases between. Germline-derived CDR1 and CDR2 are SGHRS and YFSETQ. CDR3 nucleotides: TGCGCCAGCAGCCCCCGGGCCTCCCCGGCCACCGGGGAGCTGTTTTTT. Amino acids: CASSPRASPATGELFF.

The chain is built from TRBV5-1 and TRBJ2-2; 9 nucleotides match TRBD2. This CDR3 comprises 16 residues. CDR1 SGHRS and CDR2 YFSETQ come from the germline V gene. Unmatched junction bases numbered 4, after V lost 0 bases and J lost 4 bases. The DNA for the CDR3 is TGCGCCAGCAGCTTGGTCGGAGCGGGAGGCACCGGGGAGCTGTTTTTT. Encoded protein: CASSLVGAGGTGELFF.

The chain employs TRBV6-5 and TRBJ2-3; 14 nucleotides line up with TRBD2. The V gene's germline CDR1 is MNHEY and CDR2 SVGAGI. V was pared by 5 bases and J by 6 bases, with 4 bases of the junction left unmatched. CDR3 length: 15 amino acids. CDR3 coding DNA: TGTGCCAGCAGTCCGACTAGCGGGAGGGTCGATACGCAGTATTTT. Its translation is CASSPTSGRVDTQYF.

The V call is TRBV6-6, the J call TRBJ2-5; TRBD1 matches 7 bases. The V and J ends lost 2 bases and 1 base, in that order; junction bases with no gene match: 7. This CDR3 has 16 amino acids. Germline V gives CDR1 MNHNY, CDR2 SVGAGI (reference sequence). The CDR3 DNA is TGTGCCAGCAGTTACGGTTTCAGGGGGACCCAAGAGACCCAGTACTTC. Protein product: CASSYGFRGTQETQYF.

This clonotype has more than one count but fewer than ten. This chain uses TRBV20-1 with TRBJ2-3; the match to TRBD1 covers 8 bases. In germline, CDR1 is DFQATT, CDR2 SNEGSKA (reference sequence). The CDR3 runs to 14 residues. V lost 3 bases, J lost 2 bases, and 4 bases stayed unmatched. The CDR3 DNA follows: TGCAGTGCTAGCGGACAGGGACACACAGATACGCAGTATTTT. This codes for CSASGQGHTDTQYF.

The V and J genes are TRBV5-1 and TRBJ2-5; 8 nucleotides match TRBD1. The CDR3 is 14 amino acids. Per germline, CDR1 SGHRS and CDR2 YFSETQ. J gave up 3 bases and V 3 bases, and 4 bases lay outside the gene matches. CDR3 in amino acids: CASSSDRVEETQYF. CDR3 coding DNA: TGCGCCAGCAGCTCGGACAGGGTGGAAGAGACCCAGTACTTC.

This clonotype was counted ten times or more. V and J are TRBV4-3 and TRBJ2-1; tentatively, D is TRBD2 (5 bases). The CDR3 length is 13 residues. V shed 0 bases and J shed 6 bases, with 6 bases lying between them. CDR1 and CDR2 from the germline V gene are LGHNA and YSLEER. The CDR3 sequence is CASSQESGNEQFF. The DNA for the CDR3 is TGCGCCAGCAGCCAAGAAAGCGGCAATGAGCAGTTCTTC.

This clonotype showed up just a few times. The chain is built from TRBV10-3 and TRBJ2-3; no clear D. Germline V gene lookup returns CDR1 ENHRY and CDR2 SYGVKD. This CDR3 spans 13 amino acids. Trimming cost V 6 bases and J 4 bases, with 11 bases left between them. CDR3 in DNA: TGTGCCATCAGGCGACCCGAGGCAGATACGCAGTATTTT. This sequence encodes CAIRRPEADTQYF.

Ten or more counts support this clonotype. The chain is built from TRBV20-1 and TRBJ2-5; D remains ambiguous. CDR3 length: 14 residues. With 5 bases removed from V and 1 base from J, the gap between germline ends came to 14 bases. Germline CDR1 reads DFQATT; CDR2 reads SNEGSKA (reference sequence). Here the CDR3 reads CSAPPTPSQETQYF. The CDR3 region has the DNA TGCAGTGCTCCGCCGACTCCTTCCCAAGAGACCCAGTACTTC.

This clonotype was seen more than once but under ten times. V is TRBV6-5 and J is TRBJ2-1; TRBD2 matches 9 bases. The V gene's germline CDR1 is MNHEY and CDR2 SVGAGI. This CDR3 is built from 14 residues. V was clipped by 7 bases and J by 9 bases; unmatched bases: 10. The CDR3: CASTGAGGLGEQFF. In nucleotides, the CDR3 is TGTGCCAGCACAGGGGCGGGAGGGCTTGGTGAGCAGTTCTTC.

This clonotype has ten or more counts. The chain has TRBV29-1 and TRBJ1-2, with D tentatively TRBD1 (5 bases). V was shortened by 7 bases and J by 9 bases, with 15 bases between the two germline ends. CDR1 and CDR2 (germline): SQVTM, ANQGSEA. The CDR3 sequence is 11 residues long. The CDR3 bases are TGCAGCGCGGGGACTGAGAGGAGCTACACCTTC. Translation gives CSAGTERSYTF.

Concerning this clonotype itself: The junction differs from germline at one of its ends, possibly a read error. V is TRBV5-5 and J is TRBJ2-2; D might be TRBD1 or TRBD2, each matching 5 bases. This CDR3 spans 15 amino acids. The germline V gene has CDR1 SGHKS and CDR2 YYEKEE (reference sequence). The CDR3 here is CASSFSGTATGELFF. The CDR3 region has the DNA TGCGCCAGCAGCTTCTCCGGGACCGCGACCGGGGAGCTGTTTTTT.